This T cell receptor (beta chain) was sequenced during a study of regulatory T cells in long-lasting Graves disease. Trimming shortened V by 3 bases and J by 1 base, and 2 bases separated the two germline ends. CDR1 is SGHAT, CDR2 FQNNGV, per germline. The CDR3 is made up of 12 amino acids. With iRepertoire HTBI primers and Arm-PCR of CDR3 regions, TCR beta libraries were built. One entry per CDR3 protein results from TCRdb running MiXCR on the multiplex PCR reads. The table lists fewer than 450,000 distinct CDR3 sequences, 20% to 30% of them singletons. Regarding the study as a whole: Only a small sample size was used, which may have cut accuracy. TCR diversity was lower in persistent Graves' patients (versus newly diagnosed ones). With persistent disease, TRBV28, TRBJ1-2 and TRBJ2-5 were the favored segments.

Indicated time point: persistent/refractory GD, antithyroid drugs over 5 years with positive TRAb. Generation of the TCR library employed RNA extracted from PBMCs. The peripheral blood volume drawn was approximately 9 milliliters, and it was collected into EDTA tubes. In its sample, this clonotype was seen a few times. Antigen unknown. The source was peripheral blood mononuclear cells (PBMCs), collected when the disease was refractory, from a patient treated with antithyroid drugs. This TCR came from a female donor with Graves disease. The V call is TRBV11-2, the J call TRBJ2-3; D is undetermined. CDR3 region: CASSFGTDTQYF. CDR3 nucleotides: TGTGCCAGCAGCTTCGGCACAGATACGCAGTATTTT.